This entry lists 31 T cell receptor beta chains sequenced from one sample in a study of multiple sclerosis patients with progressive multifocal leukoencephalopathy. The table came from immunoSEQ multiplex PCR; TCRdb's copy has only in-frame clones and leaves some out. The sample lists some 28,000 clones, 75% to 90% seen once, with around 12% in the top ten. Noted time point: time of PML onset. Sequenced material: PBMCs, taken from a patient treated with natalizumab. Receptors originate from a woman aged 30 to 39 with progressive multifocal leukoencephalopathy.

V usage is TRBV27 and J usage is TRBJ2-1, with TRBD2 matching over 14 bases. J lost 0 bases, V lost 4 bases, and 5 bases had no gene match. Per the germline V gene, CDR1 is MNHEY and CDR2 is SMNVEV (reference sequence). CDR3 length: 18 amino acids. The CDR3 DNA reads TGTGCCAGCAGTTCCCGACTAGCGGGGGGGAGCTCCTACAATGAGCAGTTCTTC. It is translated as CASSSRLAGGSSYNEQFF.

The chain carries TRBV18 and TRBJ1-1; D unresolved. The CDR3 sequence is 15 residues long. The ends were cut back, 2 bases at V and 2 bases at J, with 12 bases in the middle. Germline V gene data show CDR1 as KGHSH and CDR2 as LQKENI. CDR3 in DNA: TGTGCCAGCTCACCATTCTCCCAGGTTAACACTGAAGCTTTCTTT. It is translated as CASSPFSQVNTEAFF.

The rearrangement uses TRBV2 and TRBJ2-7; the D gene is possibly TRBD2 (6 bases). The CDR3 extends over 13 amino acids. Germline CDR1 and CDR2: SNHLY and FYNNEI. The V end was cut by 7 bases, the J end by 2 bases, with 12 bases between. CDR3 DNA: TGTGCCAGCACTAGGGACTCGACCTACGAGCAGTACTTC. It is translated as CASTRDSTYEQYF.

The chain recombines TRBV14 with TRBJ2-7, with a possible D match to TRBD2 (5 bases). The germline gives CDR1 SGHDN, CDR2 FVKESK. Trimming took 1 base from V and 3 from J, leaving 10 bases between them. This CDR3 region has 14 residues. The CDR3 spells CASSQVGLNYEQYF. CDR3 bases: TGTGCCAGCAGCCAAGTAGGACTTAACTACGAGCAGTACTTC.

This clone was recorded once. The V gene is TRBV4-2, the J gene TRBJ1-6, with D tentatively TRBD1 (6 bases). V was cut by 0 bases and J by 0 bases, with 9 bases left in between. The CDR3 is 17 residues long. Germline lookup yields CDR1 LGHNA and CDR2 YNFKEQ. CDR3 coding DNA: TGTGCCAGCAGCCAAGAGCAGGGGAGCTCCTATAATTCACCCCTCCACTTT. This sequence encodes CASSQEQGSSYNSPLHF.

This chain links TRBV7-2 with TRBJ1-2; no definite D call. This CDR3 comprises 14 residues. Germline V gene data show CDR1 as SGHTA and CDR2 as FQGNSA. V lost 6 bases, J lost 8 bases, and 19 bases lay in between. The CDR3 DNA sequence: TGTGCCAGCAGTCAAGGAGTTCTACGAGGAGGCTACACCTTC. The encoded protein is CASSQGVLRGGYTF.

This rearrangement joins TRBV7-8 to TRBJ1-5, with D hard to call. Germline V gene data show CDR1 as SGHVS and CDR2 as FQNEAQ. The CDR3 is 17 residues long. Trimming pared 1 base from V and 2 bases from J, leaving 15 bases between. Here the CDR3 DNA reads TGTGCCAGCAGCTTAGGGATCCCGGGAGCGGGCAATCAGCCCCAGCATTTT. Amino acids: CASSLGIPGAGNQPQHF.

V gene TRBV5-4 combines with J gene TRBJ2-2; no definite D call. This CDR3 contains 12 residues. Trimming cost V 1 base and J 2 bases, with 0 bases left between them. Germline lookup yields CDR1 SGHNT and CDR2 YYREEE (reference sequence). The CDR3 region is CASSLNTGELFF. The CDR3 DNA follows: TGTGCCAGCAGCTTGAACACCGGGGAGCTGTTTTTT.

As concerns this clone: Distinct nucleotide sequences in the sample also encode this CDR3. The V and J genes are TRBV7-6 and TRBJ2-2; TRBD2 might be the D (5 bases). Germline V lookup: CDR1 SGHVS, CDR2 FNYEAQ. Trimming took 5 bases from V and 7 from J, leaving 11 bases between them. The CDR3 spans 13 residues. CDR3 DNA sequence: TGTGCCAGCAGCCCCCGGGGTCGCGGGGAGCTGTTTTTT. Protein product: CASSPRGRGELFF.

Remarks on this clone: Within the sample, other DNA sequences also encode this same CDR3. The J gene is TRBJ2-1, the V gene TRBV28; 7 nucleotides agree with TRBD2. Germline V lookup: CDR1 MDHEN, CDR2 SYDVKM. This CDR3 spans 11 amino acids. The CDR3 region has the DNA TGTGCGGGGCAGCGGGGATCTGAGCAGTTCTTC. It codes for CAGQRGSEQFF.

This CDR3 reads CASSPSGQGVSGANVLTF. The CDR3 DNA reads as TGTGCCAGCTCACCCTCAGGACAGGGGGTCTCTGGGGCCAACGTCCTGACTTTC. The chain links TRBV18 to TRBJ2-6; 10 nucleotides align to TRBD1. The germline gives CDR1 KGHSH, CDR2 LQKENI. The CDR3 is 18 residues long. V dropped 3 bases and J dropped 0; count of bases not matched to a gene: 5.

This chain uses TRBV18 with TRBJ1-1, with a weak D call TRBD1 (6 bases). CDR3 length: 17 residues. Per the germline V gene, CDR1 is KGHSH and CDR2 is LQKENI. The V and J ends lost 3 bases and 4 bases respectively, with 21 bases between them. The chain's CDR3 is CASSPRDIRTQGTEAFF. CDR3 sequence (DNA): TGTGCCAGCTCACCTCGGGACATTCGGACCCAGGGCACTGAAGCTTTCTTT.

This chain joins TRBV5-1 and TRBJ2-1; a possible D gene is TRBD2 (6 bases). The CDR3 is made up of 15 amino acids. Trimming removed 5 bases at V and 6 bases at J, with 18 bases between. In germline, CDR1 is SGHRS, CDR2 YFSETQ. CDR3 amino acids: CASSSGLQTVNEQFF. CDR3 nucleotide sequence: TGCGCCAGCAGTTCGGGACTCCAGACCGTCAATGAGCAGTTCTTC.

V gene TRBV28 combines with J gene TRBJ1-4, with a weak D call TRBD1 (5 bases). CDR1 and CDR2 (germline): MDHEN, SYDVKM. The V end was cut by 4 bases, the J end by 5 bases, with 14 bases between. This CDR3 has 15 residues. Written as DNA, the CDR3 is TGTGCCAGCAGTTCATCCAAGGGGTCGAATGAAAAACTGTTTTTT. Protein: CASSSSKGSNEKLFF.

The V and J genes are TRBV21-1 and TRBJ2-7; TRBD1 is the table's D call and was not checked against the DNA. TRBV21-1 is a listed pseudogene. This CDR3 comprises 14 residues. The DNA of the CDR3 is TGTGCCAGCAGCAAAGAGCCCAGGGGGGACGAGCAGTACTTC. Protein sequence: CASSKEPRGDEQYF.

CDR3 loop: CASSEESDGYTF. CDR3 sequence (DNA): TGTGCCAGCAGTGAAGAATCCGATGGCTACACCTTC. The V call is TRBV2, the J call TRBJ1-2; D remains ambiguous. Trimming cost V 1 base and J 6 bases, with 6 bases left between them. The CDR3 has 12 amino acids. Germline CDR1 SNHLY, CDR2 FYNNEI.

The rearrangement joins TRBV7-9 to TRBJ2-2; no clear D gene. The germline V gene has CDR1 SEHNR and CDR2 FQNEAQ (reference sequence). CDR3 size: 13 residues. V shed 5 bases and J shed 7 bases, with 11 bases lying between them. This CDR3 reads CASSPLLGGELFF. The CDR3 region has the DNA TGTGCCAGCAGCCCTTTACTGGGCGGGGAGCTGTTTTTT. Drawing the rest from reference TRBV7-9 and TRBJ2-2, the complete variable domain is DTGVSQNPRHKITKRGQNVTFRCDPISEHNRLYWYRQTLGQGPEFLTYFQNEAQLEKSRLLSDRFSAERPKGSFSTLEIQRTEQGDSAMYLCASSPLLGGELFFGEGSRLTVL.

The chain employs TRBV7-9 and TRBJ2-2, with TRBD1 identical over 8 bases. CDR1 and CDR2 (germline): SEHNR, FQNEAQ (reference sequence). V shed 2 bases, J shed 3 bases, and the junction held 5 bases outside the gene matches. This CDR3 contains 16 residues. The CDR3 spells CASSLRQGIDTGELFF. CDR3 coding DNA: TGTGCCAGCAGCTTAAGACAGGGGATTGACACCGGGGAGCTGTTTTTT.

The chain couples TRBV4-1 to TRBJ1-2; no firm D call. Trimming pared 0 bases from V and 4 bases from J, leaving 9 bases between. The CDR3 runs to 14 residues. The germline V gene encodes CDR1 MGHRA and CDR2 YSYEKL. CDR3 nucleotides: TGCGCCAGCAGCCAAGATGCCGGAACCTATGGCTACACCTTC. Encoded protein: CASSQDAGTYGYTF.

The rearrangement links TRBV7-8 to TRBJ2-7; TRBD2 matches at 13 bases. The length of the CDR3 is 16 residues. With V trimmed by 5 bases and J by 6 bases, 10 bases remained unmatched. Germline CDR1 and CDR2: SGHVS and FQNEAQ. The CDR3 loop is CASSADRTSGGGEQYF. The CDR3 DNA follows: TGTGCCAGCAGCGCAGACCGGACTAGCGGGGGTGGCGAGCAGTACTTC.

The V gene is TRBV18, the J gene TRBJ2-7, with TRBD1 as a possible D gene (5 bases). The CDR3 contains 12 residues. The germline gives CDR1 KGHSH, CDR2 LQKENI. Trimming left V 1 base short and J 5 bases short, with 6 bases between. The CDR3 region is CASSPLGDEQYF. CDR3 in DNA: TGTGCCAGCTCACCACTAGGGGACGAGCAGTACTTC.

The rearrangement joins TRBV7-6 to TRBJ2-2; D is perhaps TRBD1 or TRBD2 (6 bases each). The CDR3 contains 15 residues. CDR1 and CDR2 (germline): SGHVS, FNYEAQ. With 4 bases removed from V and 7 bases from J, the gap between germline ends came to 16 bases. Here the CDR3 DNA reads TGTGCCAGCAGCTCATTGGGGCGGGACAACGGGGAGCTGTTTTTT. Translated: CASSSLGRDNGELFF.

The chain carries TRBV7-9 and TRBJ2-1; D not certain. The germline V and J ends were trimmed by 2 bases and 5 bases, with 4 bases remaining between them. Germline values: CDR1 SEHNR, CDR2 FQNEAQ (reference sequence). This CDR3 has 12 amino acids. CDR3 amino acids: CASSLINNEQFF. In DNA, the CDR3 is TGTGCCAGCAGCTTAATTAACAATGAGCAGTTCTTC.

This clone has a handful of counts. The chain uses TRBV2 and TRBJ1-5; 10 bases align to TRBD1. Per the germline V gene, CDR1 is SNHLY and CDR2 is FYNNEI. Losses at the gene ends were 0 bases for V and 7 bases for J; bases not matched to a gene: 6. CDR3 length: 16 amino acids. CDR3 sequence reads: CASSEAGTGAGQPQHF. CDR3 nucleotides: TGTGCCAGCAGTGAAGCCGGGACAGGGGCTGGGCAGCCCCAGCATTTT.

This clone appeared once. This chain's CDR3 is CASSPLPPGGNEQFF. The CDR3 DNA reads TGTGCCAGCTCACCTCTTCCCCCCGGAGGCAATGAGCAGTTCTTC. V is TRBV18 and J is TRBJ2-1; weak D call: TRBD2 (5 bases). This CDR3 region has 15 residues. CDR1 KGHSH and CDR2 LQKENI come from the germline V gene. V lost 3 bases, J lost 6 bases, and 15 bases lay in between.

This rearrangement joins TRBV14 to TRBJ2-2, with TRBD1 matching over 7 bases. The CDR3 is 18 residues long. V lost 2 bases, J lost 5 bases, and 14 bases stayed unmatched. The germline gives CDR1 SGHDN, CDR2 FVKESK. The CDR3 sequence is CASSQWSHRTGLTGELFF. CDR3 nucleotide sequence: TGTGCCAGCAGCCAATGGTCGCATCGGACAGGATTAACCGGGGAGCTGTTTTTT.

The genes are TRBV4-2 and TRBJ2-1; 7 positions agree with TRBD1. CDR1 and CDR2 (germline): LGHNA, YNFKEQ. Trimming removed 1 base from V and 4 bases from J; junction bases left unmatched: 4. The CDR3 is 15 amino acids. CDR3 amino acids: CASSQATGEYNEQFF. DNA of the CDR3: TGTGCCAGCAGCCAAGCAACAGGGGAGTACAATGAGCAGTTCTTC.

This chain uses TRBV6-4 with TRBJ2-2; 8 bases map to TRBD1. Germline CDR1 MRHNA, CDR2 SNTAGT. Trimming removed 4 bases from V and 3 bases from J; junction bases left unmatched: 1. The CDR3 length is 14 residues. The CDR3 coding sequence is TGTGCCAGCAGTGGGGGACAGGACACCGGGGAGCTGTTTTTT. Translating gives CASSGGQDTGELFF.

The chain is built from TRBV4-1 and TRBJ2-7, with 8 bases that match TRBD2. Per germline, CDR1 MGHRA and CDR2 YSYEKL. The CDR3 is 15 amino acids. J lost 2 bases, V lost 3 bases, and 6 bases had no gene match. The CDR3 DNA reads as TGCGCCAGCAGCCATCTTAGCGGGACTACCTACGAGCAGTACTTC. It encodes CASSHLSGTTYEQYF.

The CDR3 DNA reads TGTGCCAGCAGCTTACTACCGGGACTTCAGTTCTTC. Translated, it gives CASSLLPGLQFF. This chain links TRBV13 with TRBJ2-1, with TRBD2 as a possible D gene (6 bases). This CDR3 has 12 amino acids. Trimming took 2 bases from V and 13 from J, leaving 12 bases between them. CDR1 and CDR2 (germline): PRHDT, FYEKMQ (reference sequence).

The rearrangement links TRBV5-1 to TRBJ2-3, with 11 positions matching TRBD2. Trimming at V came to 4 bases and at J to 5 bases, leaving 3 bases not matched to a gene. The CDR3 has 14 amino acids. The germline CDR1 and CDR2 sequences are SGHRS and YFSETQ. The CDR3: CASSPGTSGDTQYF. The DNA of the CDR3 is TGCGCCAGCAGCCCCGGGACTAGCGGAGATACGCAGTATTTT.